This TCR beta chain was observed in a study of T-cell reconstitution after alpha-beta-depleted transplantation in children. Researchers prepared the TCRbeta library using unique molecular identifiers, the study reports. TCRdb called the PCR reads again in MiXCR, with one record for every CDR3 protein. This sample has over 150,000 distinct CDR3 sequences, with about 6.3% found just once. This CDR3 contains 15 residues. Germline V lookup: CDR1 SEHNR, CDR2 FQNEAQ (reference sequence). The V end lost 0 bases, the J end lost 0 bases, and 8 bases lay between the germline ends. V is TRBV7-9 and J is TRBJ1-1; D is possibly TRBD1 (5 bases). The clonotype was recovered from a human donor who donated a stem cell graft to a child with Wiskott-Aldrich syndrome. The specimen comprised PBMCs from the stem cell graft donor, sampled from the stem cell graft. CDR3 DNA sequence: TGTGCCAGCAGCTTAGCTCAGGGTTTGAACACTGAAGCTTTCTTT. The encoded protein is CASSLAQGLNTEAFF.